A single T cell receptor (beta chain) is shown here with its context. The record originates from a study of blood T cell repertoires in COVID-19. CDR3 length equals 15 residues. In germline, CDR1 is MDHEN, CDR2 SYDVKM. With 4 bases clipped from V and 5 bases from J, the junction kept 9 bases outside the gene matches. Measured with immunoSEQ multiplex PCR; TCRdb has only the in-frame clones, and not every one. The sample consists of about 200,000 clones, 85% to 90% of them appearing once. The rearrangement uses TRBV28 and TRBJ2-5; 8 nucleotides agree with TRBD1. Input material: peripheral blood. The clonotype was recovered from a man aged 60-69 years who had recovered from COVID-19. The CDR3 loop is CASSSVDRVEETQYF. The CDR3 DNA follows: TGTGCCAGCAGTTCTGTGGACAGGGTGGAGGAGACCCAGTACTTC.